Listed here is a single T cell receptor beta chain. Its target is unknown. These data belong to a study of beta chain features in type 1 diabetes. Points from the study as a whole: In every one of the four CD4+ subsets, TCRB CDR3s were moderately but significantly shorter in Type 1 diabetes patients. Patients and controls would share equally any PCR tilt toward shorter templates. Patients' naive, central memory and Treg TCRB repertoires seemed closer to one another than those of healthy donors.

After removal of 4 bases from V and 7 bases from J, the junction contained 11 bases not matched to a gene. The CDR3 consists of 15 residues. Germline values: CDR1 SGHRS, CDR2 YFSETQ. The study reverse transcribed the entire isolated RNA, so it sequenced expressed TCRB transcripts. Assay used: immunoSEQ multiplex PCR; TCRdb lists only in-frame clones, some missing. The table lists fewer than 300,000 clones, 11% of them singletons, with 0.017% in the top ten. Sorting with CD45RO/CCR7/CD25/CD127/CD95/CD27 yielded naive, central memory, regulatory and stem-like memory CD4+ cells. The sample comprised naive CD4+ T cells from blood. V usage is TRBV5-1 and J usage is TRBJ2-1, with 7 bases aligning to TRBD1. This clonotype was obtained from a man younger than 40 with type 1 diabetes. The CDR3: CASSPPGQPGNEQFF. The CDR3 bases are TGCGCCAGCAGCCCCCCGGGACAGCCGGGAAATGAGCAGTTCTTC.